This T cell receptor (beta chain) was captured in a study of shared clonotypes between healthy human individuals (dated by TCRdb to about 2020). Turning to the overall study: The cohort comprised a couple of women and three men aged 18 to 49 years. Between about 0.85 and 9.5 billion PBMCs per donor were obtained by leukapheresis. To estimate repertoire size and how much clonotype sharing occurs between individuals, the study deeply sequenced the blood TCR repertoires of about five healthy adults. For each donor, three plates each were used for CD4 naive and CD4 memory, two plates were used for CD8 naive, and one plate was used for CD8 memory. To increase sequencing depth and limit assay-specific biases, TCR repertoire library preparation and sequencing were carried out by different laboratories using diverse techniques.

What the study reported, not specific to this receptor: Pairwise subsampling led to the expectation that sequencing depth would affect the degree of clonotype sharing among donors. Across four donors, around 5.4% of naive CD4, approximately 4% of naive CD8, 2% to 2.5% of memory CD4, and about 0.4% of memory CD8 clonotypes were shared. Clonotypes shared by all four sorted-subset donors showed higher generation probabilities than non-shared clonotypes. Estimated clonotype richness was generally larger for naive than for memory subsets. Only blood was sampled, and tissue TCR repertoires likely differ from those in blood. The small number of donors limited the genetic and exposure-history diversity represented. Even with the large sequencing depth, rarefaction of the sorted-subset datasets indicated that sequencing was incomplete.

With regard to this clone: Its specific antigen is unknown. It has no much larger one-base neighbor in the sample; base qualities were not kept.

Using the deep immunoSEQ assay, TCR CDR3 regions were amplified from genomic DNA by multiplex PCR. For each cell subset, the extracted genomic DNA was distributed evenly across all wells of several immunoSEQ 96-well plates, and each plate served as one replicate. For sorted subsets, each replicate PCR was loaded with 200 ng genomic DNA, equivalent to 30,000 or so T cell genomes. The purified libraries were quantified using a Qubit 3.0 fluorometer, sized with a Bioanalyzer 2100, and then quantified again using the KAPA Library Quantification kit. Every immunoSEQ 96-well plate was sequenced on a dedicated single-read 150-cycle Illumina NextSeq 550 flow cell. Under the source paper's analysis protocol: The immunoSEQ output contained only junctional sequences without quality scores, so filtering could not match that applied to full-length reads. To assign V/J genes and CDR3, sequences were annotated using PyIR, a Python wrapper for IgBLAST v1.9, with IMGT germline references. Reads with weak V/J assignments (E-value above 1e-6), missing CDR3, stop codons, out-of-frame junctions, or ambiguous translated residues were removed. V3J clonotypes were defined as sequences sharing the same inferred V gene, J gene, and CDR3 amino acid sequence. Percentage overlap between repertoires was calculated by dividing the number of shared unique clonotypes by the size of the smaller repertoire. Repertoire richness was assessed with RTK rarefaction, the Chao1 estimator, and Recon v2.1 estimates of unobserved clonotypes. OLGA was used to compute generation probabilities for all TCRbeta clonotypes that the gDNA method yielded from four donors. Not all clones reach the TCRdb copy of this immuneACCESS table, which keeps in-frame sequences only. Checked studies attribute under half of the gap to unresolved V genes and leave the rest unexplained. That table is the source of V, J and clone size, and D and trimming were worked out from the DNA. The sample table lists over a million clones, about 80% of them with a count of one. 0.5% to 0.65% of the sample is held by the ten biggest clonotypes.

Its CDR3 holds 13 amino acids, cysteine through phenylalanine. The only DNA kept is the CDR3, 39 bases in frame from the first base. CDR1 and CDR2, looked up from the germline V gene, are SQVTM and ANQGSEA. Here V drops 8 bases and J drops 4 bases, and the junction holds 7 bases not matched to any gene. Healthy HIV-negative adults with no recently reported acute infections or vaccinations were included as donors. Every donor was a Caucasian adult residing in Nashville, Tennessee, USA. CD4+ T cells were enriched by magnetic negative selection, after which naive cells were positively selected on CD45RA and the negative fraction was taken as the memory subset. Blood was obtained by leukapheresis, after which PBMCs were separated by Ficoll-Histopaque density gradient centrifugation and cryopreserved in liquid nitrogen vapor phase. Analytical flow cytometry was used to check the purity and quantity of each magnetically sorted T cell population. From each sorted fraction, genomic DNA was isolated and quantified by UV absorbance on a Nanodrop 2000c.

The sample was memory CD4+ T cells from PBMCs. The cell subset or site label, as the study defines it: CD45RA-negative fraction. The rearrangement combines TRBV29-1 with TRBJ1-1; a stretch of 10 junction bases matches TRBD1. The sequence came from a man in his late teens or twenties in good health. Some clones in this sample may be carry-over from other donors' samples. The CDR3 sequence is CSSRQGAPTEAFF. The nucleotide sequence is TGCAGCTCCCGACAGGGGGCTCCCACTGAAGCTTTCTTT.